The T cell receptor (beta chain) described here comes from a study of T cell changes during pregnancy in multiple sclerosis. The CDR3 is 15 residues long. Germline V gives CDR1 SEHNR, CDR2 FQNEAQ (reference sequence). The V end was cut by 5 bases, the J end by 3 bases, with 17 bases between. Assay: immunoSEQ multiplex PCR; the TCRdb copy retains only in-frame clones and omits some. The sample yields 70,000 to 100,000 clones, roughly 90% seen once. This TCR was recovered from a female donor with multiple sclerosis, enrolled in a pregnancy study. The J gene is TRBJ2-7, the V gene TRBV7-9, with D possibly being TRBD1 (5 bases). Sequenced material: peripheral blood, taken in the first trimester of pregnancy. This chain's CDR3 is CASSPGDRSVYEQYF. The CDR3, as DNA: TGTGCCAGCAGCCCCGGTGACAGAAGCGTCTACGAGCAGTACTTC.